Below are 10 T cell receptor beta chains sequenced from a single sample in a study of T cells in Graves' hyperthyroidism and ophthalmopathy. RNA transcripts provided the source from which TCR beta CDR3 regions were amplified. First-round RT-PCR targeting the TCR CDR3 was performed with the HTBI primer set. MiXCR, run by TCRdb on the multiplex PCR reads, gives a single entry per CDR3 protein. Of more than 500,000 distinct CDR3 sequences listed, about 16% are singletons. Sequenced sample: blood. These receptors came from a woman in her twenties or thirties with Graves' ophthalmopathy.

For the CDR3, the DNA is TGTGCCAGCAGCTTGGATGGAAACACGTGGACTGAAGCTTTCTTT. Residues: CASSLDGNTWTEAFF. The gene calls are TRBV11-2 and TRBJ1-1; unclear D gene. Trimming left V 3 bases short and J 5 bases short, with 16 bases between. The CDR3 is made up of 15 amino acids. CDR1 is SGHAT and CDR2 is FQNNGV in the germline V gene.

This clonotype was detected ten times or more. The rearrangement links TRBV12-3 or TRBV12-4 to TRBJ2-3, with D tentatively TRBD2 (6 bases). The CDR3 contains 12 residues. Between the trimmed V and J ends, which lost 6 bases and 6 bases, there was a span of 10 bases. CDR3 region: CASRALADTQYF. CDR3 nucleotides: TGTGCCAGCAGGGCTCTAGCGGATACGCAGTATTTT.

This clonotype was seen many times. V gene TRBV3-1 combines with J gene TRBJ1-4, with 7 bases identical to TRBD1. V gave up 0 bases and J gave up 2 bases; unmatched junction bases: 9. This CDR3 region has 18 residues. From germline, CDR1 is LGHDT and CDR2 YNNKEL (reference sequence). The CDR3 DNA reads TGTGCCAGCAGCCAAGACCACCTAACAGGGGCGACTAATGAAAAACTGTTTTTT. Protein sequence: CASSQDHLTGATNEKLFF.

This clonotype was seen more than once but under ten times. The chain employs TRBV6-2 or TRBV6-3 and TRBJ2-1; the D gene could be TRBD1 or TRBD2 (5 bases each). Germline V gene data show CDR1 as MNHEY and CDR2 as SVGEGT. The CDR3 has 15 residues. Trimming left V 6 bases short and J 12 bases short, with 24 bases between. The CDR3 DNA reads TGTGCCAGCAGCCCGGTTAGCTCGAGGGGTCTAGGGCAGTTCTTC. Protein product: CASSPVSSRGLGQFF.

This clonotype occurred many times. CDR3 nucleotides: TGTGCCAGCAGCTACCGGACCGTAACTGAAGCTTTCTTT. Translated: CASSYRTVTEAFF. This chain joins TRBV11-2 and TRBJ1-1; D remains ambiguous. Trimming stripped 4 bases from V and 5 bases from J, with 11 bases between. CDR1 and CDR2 (germline): SGHAT, FQNNGV. This CDR3 comprises 13 residues.

In this sample, this clonotype turned up many times. This chain links TRBV20-1 with TRBJ2-3; 7 positions agree with TRBD2. CDR1 is DFQATT, CDR2 SNEGSKA, per germline (reference sequence). This CDR3 is built from 15 residues. V lost 0 bases, J lost 4 bases, and 7 bases stayed unmatched. In DNA form, the CDR3 reads TGCAGTGCTAGAGATCCGCGGGAGTCTGCAGATACGCAGTATTTT. The encoded protein is CSARDPRESADTQYF.

The rearrangement uses TRBV28 and TRBJ2-7; 10 positions agree with TRBD2. There are 16 residues in the CDR3. V shed 6 bases, J shed 3 bases, and the junction held 11 bases outside the gene matches. Germline CDR1 is MDHEN and CDR2 is SYDVKM. CDR3 sequence reads: CASRGGGASGSYEQYF. Here the CDR3 DNA reads TGTGCCAGCAGGGGGGGGGGGGCTAGCGGGAGCTACGAGCAGTACTTC.

The rearrangement links TRBV9 to TRBJ2-7; D is uncertain. The CDR3 is 14 residues long. The V end lost 0 bases, the J end lost 3 bases, and 10 bases lay between the germline ends. Germline V gene lookup returns CDR1 SGDLS and CDR2 YYNGEE. CDR3 DNA: TGTGCCAGCAGCGTAGGGCTAATGGGCTACGAGCAGTACTTC. Protein: CASSVGLMGYEQYF.

The chain couples TRBV27 to TRBJ2-1; 7 bases are shared with TRBD1. This CDR3 is built from 14 residues. Trimming cost V 7 bases and J 4 bases; bases outside gene matches: 7. CDR1 and CDR2 (germline): MNHEY, SMNVEV (reference sequence). The CDR3 nucleotides read TGTGCCAGCACCCAGGGGACAGAGTACAATGAGCAGTTCTTC. The encoded protein is CASTQGTEYNEQFF.

This clonotype was counted ten times or more. The CDR3 loop reads CASEGDLSYNEQFF. The CDR3 DNA is TGTGCCAGCGAGGGGGACCTTAGCTACAATGAGCAGTTCTTC. The chain employs TRBV12-3 or TRBV12-4 and TRBJ2-1; the D gene is possibly TRBD1 (6 bases). Trimming stripped 8 bases from V and 3 bases from J, with 14 bases between. CDR3 size: 14 residues.